The 18 T cell receptor beta chains below were found in one sample sequenced in a study of a mutant IDH1 vaccine in newly diagnosed glioma. Stated time point: week 5, during vaccination. Topical imiquimod was applied with each vaccine dose, which held 300 ug of mutant IDH1 20-mer peptide. This table comes from immunoSEQ multiplex PCR, and its TCRdb copy is limited to in-frame clones, with some not included. The data contain roughly 34,000 clones, 56% of them seen just once; the ten biggest clones take up 9.5% to 12%. These receptors' antigens are unknown. Specimen: PBMCs, collected from a glioma patient whose treatment included an IDH1 peptide vaccine. These TCRs come from a woman aged 18-35 years with glioma.

V gene TRBV28 combines with J gene TRBJ1-2, with TRBD1 matching 9 bases. CDR3 length equals 14 residues. The germline V gene has CDR1 MDHEN and CDR2 SYDVKM. Trimming cost V 6 bases and J 4 bases; bases outside gene matches: 6. The CDR3 nucleotides read TGTGCCAGCAGCTGGGGACAGGGCCTCTATGGCTACACCTTC. Translated, it gives CASSWGQGLYGYTF.

The chain is built from TRBV11-3 and TRBJ1-2, with 7 bases lining up with TRBD1. The trim removed 5 bases at V and 8 bases at J, leaving 8 bases unmatched. The CDR3 consists of 13 residues. Per germline, CDR1 SGHNT and CDR2 YENEEA. CDR3: CASSRDRVYGYTF. CDR3 DNA sequence: TGTGCCAGCAGCCGCGACAGGGTATACGGCTACACCTTC.

V and J are TRBV19 and TRBJ2-5, with D possibly TRBD1 on 7 matching bases. Germline CDR1 LNHDA, CDR2 SQIVND (reference sequence). The CDR3 extends over 15 amino acids. V dropped 6 bases and J dropped 0 bases, with 14 bases sitting between them. In DNA form, the CDR3 reads TGTGCCAGTAGCCATCCCAGGGGGGACCAAGAGACCCAGTACTTC. It specifies CASSHPRGDQETQYF.

The genes are TRBV2 and TRBJ2-3, with 8 bases matching TRBD2. CDR3 size: 16 residues. CDR1 is SNHLY, CDR2 FYNNEI, per germline. The trim removed 6 bases at V and 0 bases at J, leaving 8 bases unmatched. CDR3 sequence: CASSTAREGSTDTQYF. The CDR3 nucleotides are TGTGCCAGCAGCACGGCTCGGGAGGGCAGCACAGATACGCAGTATTTT.

CDR3 sequence (DNA): TGTGCCAGCAGCTTACTCTATTACGGACAGGGAATTATTGAGACCCAGTACTTC. Translated, it gives CASSLLYYGQGIIETQYF. V and J are TRBV7-9 and TRBJ2-5; TRBD1 agrees at 8 bases. Germline V gene sequence: CDR1 SEHNR, CDR2 FQNEAQ (reference sequence). CDR3 length: 18 amino acids. The V segment lost 2 bases and the J segment 5 bases; nucleotides outside the gene matches: 16.

The rearrangement links TRBV12-5 to TRBJ1-4; the D is unclear. The CDR3 has 14 amino acids. Trimming took 6 bases from V and 7 from J, leaving 15 bases between them. CDR1 is LGHNT, CDR2 FRNRAP, per germline. The CDR3 loop is CASGSPGLAEKLFF. The DNA for the CDR3 is TGTGCTAGTGGGAGCCCCGGACTGGCTGAAAAACTGTTTTTT.

V gene TRBV10-2 combines with J gene TRBJ1-5; D remains ambiguous. Germline-derived CDR1 and CDR2 are WSHSY and SAAADI. The length of the CDR3 is 14 residues. The V and J ends lost 2 bases and 6 bases respectively, with 11 bases between them. The CDR3 DNA reads TGCGCCAGCAGTGAGCTTGGGAATGGTCAGCCCCAGCATTTT. It codes for CASSELGNGQPQHF.

This clone occurred a few times. The chain uses TRBV5-1 and TRBJ1-2; weak D call: TRBD1 (6 bases). The germline V gene encodes CDR1 SGHRS and CDR2 YFSETQ. This CDR3 has 17 residues. V was cut by 3 bases and J by 1 base, with 19 bases left in between. The DNA of the CDR3 is TGCGCCAGCAGCTGGAACCCCGGACAGTACGATAACTATGGCTACACCTTC. Protein product: CASSWNPGQYDNYGYTF. Filled out from reference TRBV5-1 and TRBJ1-2, the complete variable domain reads KAGVTQTPRYLIKTRGQQVTLSCSPISGHRSVSWYQQTPGQGLQFLFEYFSETQRNKGNFPGRFSGRQFSNSRSEMNVSTLELGDSALYLCASSWNPGQYDNYGYTFGSGTRLTVV.

This chain links TRBV15 with TRBJ2-1; either TRBD1 or TRBD2 may supply D (5 bases each). The germline CDR1 and CDR2 sequences are LNHNV and YYDKDF (reference sequence). The CDR3 length is 15 residues. With 1 base removed from V and 10 bases from J, the gap between germline ends came to 17 bases. CDR3 bases: TGTGCCACCAGCAGAGCCGGGACCCTTACAAGAGAGCAGTTCTTC. Protein product: CATSRAGTLTREQFF.

This clone has just a few counts. This chain uses TRBV6-1 with TRBJ1-5; D call uncertain. The CDR3 runs to 12 residues. V was clipped by 4 bases and J by 5 bases, with 6 bases between them. CDR1 is MNHNS, CDR2 SASEGT, per germline. CDR3 protein: CASSGNYQPQHF. In nucleotides, the CDR3 is TGTGCCAGCAGTGGCAATTATCAGCCCCAGCATTTT.

In its sample, this clone was seen a few times. The chain is built from TRBV5-5 and TRBJ2-2; 9 bases map to TRBD1. The ends lost 4 bases at V and 7 bases at J; junction bases unmatched: 8. CDR1 and CDR2 from the germline V gene are SGHKS and YYEKEE (reference sequence). This CDR3 is built from 15 residues. This chain's CDR3 is CASSVQGAHGGELFF. The DNA of the CDR3 is TGTGCCAGCAGCGTACAGGGGGCGCACGGCGGGGAGCTGTTTTTT. Full variable domain (missing parts from reference TRBV5-5 and TRBJ2-2): DAGVTQSPTHLIKTRGQQVTLRCSPISGHKSVSWYQQVLGQGPQFIFQYYEKEERGRGNFPDRFSARQFPNYSSELNVNALLLGDSALYLCASSVQGAHGGELFFGEGSRLTVL.

V gene TRBV10-3 combines with J gene TRBJ2-6; D ambiguous. This CDR3 comprises 14 residues. The V and J ends lost 6 bases and 0 bases respectively, with 6 bases between them. Germline V gene sequence: CDR1 ENHRY, CDR2 SYGVKD. The DNA for the CDR3 is TGTGCCATCAGCATGAGCTCTGGGGCCAACGTCCTGACTTTC. Its protein product is CAISMSSGANVLTF.

The V call is TRBV6-1, the J call TRBJ1-2; TRBD1 agrees at 8 bases. The CDR3 sequence is 16 residues long. CDR1 is MNHNS, CDR2 SASEGT, per germline. V lost 4 bases, J lost 0 bases, and 7 bases stayed unmatched. CDR3 loop: CASSAAWDRTNYGYTF. For the CDR3, the DNA is TGTGCCAGCAGTGCCGCTTGGGACAGGACTAACTATGGCTACACCTTC.

This clone was detected once. The chain combines TRBV9 with TRBJ2-1; D possibly corresponds to TRBD1 (6 bases). The ends were cut back, 2 bases at V and 0 bases at J, with 12 bases in the middle. The CDR3 covers 16 residues. Germline V gives CDR1 SGDLS, CDR2 YYNGEE. As DNA, the CDR3 is TGTGCCAGCAGCGTCCTTCAGGGGAGCTCCTACAATGAGCAGTTCTTC. The encoded protein is CASSVLQGSSYNEQFF.

V gene TRBV5-8 combines with J gene TRBJ1-1, with TRBD1 matching over 9 bases. Germline CDR1 reads SGHTS; CDR2 reads YDEGEE. This CDR3 comprises 15 residues. The J segment lost 4 bases and the V segment lost 4 bases, leaving 8 bases of the junction unmatched. The CDR3, as DNA: TGTGCCAGCAGCCGTCGGGACAGGGTTAGCACTGAAGCTTTCTTT. Its translation is CASSRRDRVSTEAFF.

A single count supports this clone. This chain connects TRBV7-2 to TRBJ2-7; D perhaps matches TRBD2 (5 bases). The CDR3 has 13 amino acids. V lost 5 bases, J lost 3 bases, and 11 bases lay in between. Germline CDR1 and CDR2: SGHTA and FQGNSA. The CDR3 DNA reads as TGTGCCAGCAGCGCGGGTGACCTCTACGAGCAGTACTTC. Its protein is CASSAGDLYEQYF.

The chain employs TRBV4-2 and TRBJ1-5, with no clear D. CDR1 LGHNA and CDR2 YNFKEQ come from the germline V gene. The CDR3 covers 14 residues. With 1 base removed from V and 5 bases from J, the gap between germline ends came to 9 bases. CDR3 coding DNA: TGTGCCAGCAGCCAAGGGAGGCGGGATCAGCCCCAGCATTTT. Protein product: CASSQGRRDQPQHF.

Only a few counts were recorded for this clone. V is TRBV27 and J is TRBJ1-5; D unresolved. This CDR3 spans 13 amino acids. Trimming took off 4 bases at V and 9 bases at J, with 13 bases between the two ends. CDR1 is MNHEY, CDR2 SMNVEV, per germline (reference sequence). This chain's CDR3 is CASSSQGWRPQHF. The DNA of the CDR3 is TGTGCCAGCAGTTCACAAGGGTGGCGGCCCCAGCATTTT.